This TCR beta chain was observed in a study of tumor-infiltrating lymphocytes in localized non-small cell lung cancer. Study-wide context: Each patient gave resected tumor and non-adjacent uninvolved lung tissue. Study findings and constraints: Each assay used a separate piece of the same tissue. Not all patients were TCR sequenced, owing to tissue quantity.

Sequencing was performed with immunoSEQ multiplex PCR; in TCRdb, only in-frame clones are kept and a portion is missing. Found here are about 7,400 clones, roughly 80% of them singletons; the top ten hold around 5.3%. This clone appeared once. What it binds is not known. The sample comprised uninvolved lung tissue not adjacent to the tumor. This receptor was obtained from a human donor with non-small cell lung cancer.

CDR3 coding DNA: TGTGCCAGCAGCTCCCTAGGAGATACGCAGTATTTT. Its protein is CASSSLGDTQYF. The gene calls are TRBV7-9 and TRBJ2-3, with D unclear. There are 12 residues in the CDR3. Trimming left V 4 bases short and J 5 bases short, with 7 bases between. Germline CDR1 is SEHNR and CDR2 is FQNEAQ (reference sequence). Based on the CDR3 plus reference TRBV7-9 and TRBJ2-3, the full variable domain is DTGVSQNPRHKITKRGQNVTFRCDPISEHNRLYWYRQTLGQGPEFLTYFQNEAQLEKSRLLSDRFSAERPKGSFSTLEIQRTEQGDSAMYLCASSSLGDTQYFGPGTRLTVL.